This T cell receptor beta chain was obtained from a study of blood T cell repertoires in COVID-19. About the research overall: The United States, Italy and Spain supplied acute and convalescent COVID-19 samples. T cells, B-cell-depleted T cells, or PBMCs provided the cDNA or gDNA that served as material.

The V gene's germline CDR1 is DFQATT and CDR2 SNEGSKA (reference sequence). V was pared by 4 bases and J by 5 bases, with 8 bases between. This CDR3 is built from 11 residues. As originally analysed: Nucleated cell counts were estimated from reference gene primer amplification. The data were produced by immunoSEQ multiplex PCR, yet TCRdb's version contains in-frame clones alone and is incomplete. Clone size and V and J calls were adopted from that table, with D and trimming inferred from the DNA. The repertoire consists of a few hundred thousand clones, with 75% to 90% occurring once and the leading ten covering around 12%.

This clonotype was sampled from a woman aged 55-69 years with acute or convalescent COVID-19. This chain joins TRBV20-1 and TRBJ2-5, with D uncertain. The specimen was peripheral blood. The CDR3 DNA sequence: TGCAGTGCTAATGTCGGGGAGACCCAGTACTTC. Translating it yields CSANVGETQYF.